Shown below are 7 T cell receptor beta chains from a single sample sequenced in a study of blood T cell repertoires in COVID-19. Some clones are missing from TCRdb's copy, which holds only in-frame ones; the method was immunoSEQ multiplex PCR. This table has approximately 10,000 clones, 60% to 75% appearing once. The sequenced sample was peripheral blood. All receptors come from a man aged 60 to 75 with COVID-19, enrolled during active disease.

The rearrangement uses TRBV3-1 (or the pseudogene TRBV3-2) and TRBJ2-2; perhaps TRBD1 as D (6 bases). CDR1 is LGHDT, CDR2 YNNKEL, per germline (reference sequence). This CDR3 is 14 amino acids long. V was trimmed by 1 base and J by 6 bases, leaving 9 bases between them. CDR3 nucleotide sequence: TGTGCCAGCAGCCAAGTGAGGGGGTCCGGGGAGCTGTTTTTT. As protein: CASSQVRGSGELFF.

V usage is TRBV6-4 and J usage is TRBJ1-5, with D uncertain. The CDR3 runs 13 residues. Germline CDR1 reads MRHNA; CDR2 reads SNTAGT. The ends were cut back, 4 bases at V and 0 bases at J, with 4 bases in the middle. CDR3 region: CASSASSNQPQHF. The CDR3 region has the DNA TGTGCCAGCAGTGCCAGTAGCAATCAGCCCCAGCATTTT.

The CDR3 reads CASSLGGGQVNYNEQFF. The CDR3 bases are TGTGCCAGCAGCTTAGGAGGCGGCCAAGTAAATTACAATGAGCAGTTCTTC. The J gene is TRBJ2-1, the V gene TRBV11-2; D unclear. There are 17 residues in the CDR3. V was clipped by 1 base and J by 4 bases, with 17 bases between them. Germline assignment: CDR1 SGHAT and CDR2 FQNNGV.

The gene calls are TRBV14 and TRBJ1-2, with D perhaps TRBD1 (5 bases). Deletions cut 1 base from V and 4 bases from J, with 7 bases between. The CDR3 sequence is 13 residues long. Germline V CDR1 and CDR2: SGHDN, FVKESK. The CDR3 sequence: CASSQGQFYGYTF. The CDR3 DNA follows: TGTGCCAGCAGCCAAGGACAGTTCTATGGCTACACCTTC.

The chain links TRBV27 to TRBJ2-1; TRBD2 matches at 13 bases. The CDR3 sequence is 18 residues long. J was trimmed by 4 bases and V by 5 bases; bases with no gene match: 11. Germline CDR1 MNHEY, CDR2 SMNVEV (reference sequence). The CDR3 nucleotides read TGTGCCAGCAGTCTACGACTAGCGGGAGGAGGGCCTTACAATGAGCAGTTCTTC. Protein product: CASSLRLAGGGPYNEQFF.

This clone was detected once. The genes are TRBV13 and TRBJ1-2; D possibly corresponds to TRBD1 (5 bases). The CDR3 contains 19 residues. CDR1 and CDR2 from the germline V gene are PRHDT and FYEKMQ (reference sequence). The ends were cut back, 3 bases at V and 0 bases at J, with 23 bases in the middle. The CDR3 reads CASSLGGRQPDNANYGYTF. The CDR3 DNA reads TGTGCCAGCAGCTTGGGGGGGAGACAGCCGGATAATGCTAACTATGGCTACACCTTC.

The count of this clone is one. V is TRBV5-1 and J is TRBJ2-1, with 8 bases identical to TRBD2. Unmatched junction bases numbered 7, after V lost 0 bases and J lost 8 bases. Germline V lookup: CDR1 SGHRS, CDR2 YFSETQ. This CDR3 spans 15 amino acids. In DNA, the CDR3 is TGCGCCAGCAGCTTGGCGAGCGGGAGTAGATATGAGCAGTTCTTC. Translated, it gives CASSLASGSRYEQFF.